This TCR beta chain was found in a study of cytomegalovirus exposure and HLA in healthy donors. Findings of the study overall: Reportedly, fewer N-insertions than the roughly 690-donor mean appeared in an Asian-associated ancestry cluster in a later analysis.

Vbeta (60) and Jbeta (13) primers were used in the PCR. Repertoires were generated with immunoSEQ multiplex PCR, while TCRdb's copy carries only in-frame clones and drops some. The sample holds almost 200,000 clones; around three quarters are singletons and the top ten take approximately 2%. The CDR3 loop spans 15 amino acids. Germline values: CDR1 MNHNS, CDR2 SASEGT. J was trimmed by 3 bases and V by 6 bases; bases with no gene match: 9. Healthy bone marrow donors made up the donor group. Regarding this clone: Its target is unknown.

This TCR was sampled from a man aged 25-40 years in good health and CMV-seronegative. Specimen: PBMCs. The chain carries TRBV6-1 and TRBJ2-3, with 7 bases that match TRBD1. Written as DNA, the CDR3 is TGTGCCAGCAGCACCACAGGGGCCTCGACAGATACGCAGTATTTT. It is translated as CASSTTGASTDTQYF.